A selection of T cell receptor beta chains follows, all from one sample in a study of cytomegalovirus exposure and HLA in healthy donors. The repertoire was sequenced with immunoSEQ multiplex PCR; TCRdb's copy has only in-frame clones and lacks some. This table has 150,000 to 200,000 clones, around 83% appearing once. Sequenced material: PBMCs. These receptors were taken from a man between 18 and 35 years old in good health and CMV-seropositive. Each CDR3 is given with its conserved first and last residue. D genes are given only for firm matches. Only some rows state a clone size, as once, few, many or a class for expanded clones.

TRBV5-1	TRBJ2-3	.	.	CASSTGTPTGTQYF	TGCGCCAGCAGCACCGGGACTCCTACCGGTACGCAGTATTTT
TRBV6-1	TRBJ2-7	.	.	CASSESPGWFYEQYF	TGTGCCAGCAGTGAATCCCCGGGGTGGTTCTACGAGCAGTACTTC
TRBV7-8	TRBJ1-2	.	TRBD1	CASSQGTGGASSYGYTF	TGTGCCAGCAGCCAGGGGACAGGGGGCGCCTCCTCCTATGGCTACACCTTC
TRBV6-4	TRBJ1-1	.	.	CASSASGWNTEAFF	TGTGCCAGCAGTGCTTCGGGGTGGAACACTGAAGCTTTCTTT
TRBV13	TRBJ2-3	.	.	CASSRQGDTQYF	TGTGCCAGCAGCCGGCAGGGCGATACGCAGTATTTT
TRBV6-5	TRBJ1-1	.	.	CASSYEGNTEAFF	TGTGCCAGCAGTTACGAGGGGAACACTGAAGCTTTCTTT
TRBV11-2	TRBJ1-2	.	TRBD1	CASSVGAGTGVRYGYTF	TGTGCCAGCAGCGTAGGGGCTGGGACAGGGGTTAGGTATGGCTACACCTTC
TRBV4-1	TRBJ1-2	.	.	CASSQDSETRYGYTF	TGCGCCAGCAGCCAAGATTCCGAGACACGATATGGCTACACCTTC
TRBV4-2	TRBJ1-2	.	.	CASSPTAFPFELSYGYTF	TGTGCCAGCAGCCCCACAGCTTTCCCCTTCGAATTAAGCTATGGCTACACCTTC
TRBV5-1	TRBJ2-3	.	TRBD2	CASSLAPAGGTDTQYF	TGCGCCAGCAGCTTGGCCCCAGCGGGGGGCACAGATACGCAGTATTTT
TRBV5-1	TRBJ2-3	.	TRBD2	CASSLVLGTSGGADTQYF	TGCGCCAGCAGCTTGGTCCTCGGGACTAGCGGGGGAGCAGATACGCAGTATTTT
TRBV6-5	TRBJ1-2	.	.	CASSYSTQASYGYTF	TGTGCCAGCAGTTACTCCACACAGGCCTCCTATGGCTACACCTTC
TRBV7-2	TRBJ1-5	.	TRBD1	CASSRQGGLDQPQHF	TGTGCCAGCAGCCGACAGGGGGGACTAGATCAGCCCCAGCATTTT
TRBV4-3	TRBJ1-6	.	.	CASSQVPESLGNSPLHF	TGCGCCAGCAGCCAAGTGCCGGAGAGCTTGGGTAATTCACCCCTCCACTTT
TRBV2	TRBJ1-1	once	.	CASIRGLMNTEAFF	TGTGCCAGCATCCGAGGGCTCATGAACACTGAAGCTTTCTTT
TRBV5-1	TRBJ2-1	.	TRBD1	CASSPGQGADEQFF	TGCGCCAGCAGCCCCGGACAGGGGGCAGATGAGCAGTTCTTC
TRBV5-8	TRBJ2-7	.	TRBD2	CASSRSGGFYEQYF	TGTGCCAGCAGCAGGAGCGGGGGATTTTACGAGCAGTACTTC
TRBV9	TRBJ2-5	.	TRBD2	CASSPSGQETQYF	TGTGCCAGCAGCCCTAGCGGCCAAGAGACCCAGTACTTC
TRBV5-8	TRBJ2-3	.	.	CASSLRSKADTQYF	TGTGCCAGCAGCTTGAGGAGTAAGGCAGATACGCAGTATTTT
TRBV5-6	TRBJ2-3	.	.	CASSFELGTDTQYF	TGTGCCAGCAGCTTTGAGCTGGGCACAGATACGCAGTATTTT
TRBV9	TRBJ1-1	.	TRBD1	CASSFLQGEALNTEAFF	TGTGCCAGCAGCTTCTTACAGGGGGAAGCCCTGAACACTGAAGCTTTCTTT
TRBV5-4	TRBJ2-3	.	TRBD2	CASSLRLAGGPGTDTQYF	TGTGCCAGCAGCCTGCGACTAGCGGGGGGGCCTGGCACAGATACGCAGTATTTT
TRBV18	TRBJ2-2	.	.	CASSPRDTLGPWELFF	TGTGCCAGCTCACCAAGGGACACCCTAGGGCCGTGGGAGCTGTTTTTT
TRBV5-4	TRBJ1-2	once	TRBD1	CASSLAGTGSAGYTF	TGTGCCAGCAGCTTGGCCGGGACAGGGAGTGCGGGCTACACCTTC
TRBV2	TRBJ2-6	.	TRBD2	CASSPSGGLGANVLTF	TGTGCCAGCAGTCCTAGCGGGGGTCTCGGGGCCAACGTCCTGACTTTC
TRBV11-3	TRBJ2-2	.	.	CASSLRDRNTGELFF	TGTGCCAGCAGCTTACGCGACAGGAACACCGGGGAGCTGTTTTTT
TRBV7-9	TRBJ2-7	.	.	CASSPRQVRDEQYF	TGTGCCAGCAGCCCCCGACAGGTCCGCGACGAGCAGTACTTC
TRBV5-1	TRBJ1-2	.	TRBD1	CASSLDTGQGRGYTF	TGCGCCAGCAGCTTGGATACCGGACAGGGGAGAGGCTACACCTTC
TRBV7-2	TRBJ2-1	.	.	CASSPGVYNEQFF	TGTGCCAGCAGCCCGGGGGTCTACAATGAGCAGTTCTTC
TRBV6-1	TRBJ1-1	.	.	CASSRTENTEAFF	TGTGCCAGCAGTCGGACAGAGAACACTGAAGCTTTCTTT
TRBV9	TRBJ2-6	.	TRBD1	CASSAGQGESGANVLTF	TGTGCCAGCAGCGCGGGACAGGGGGAGTCTGGGGCCAACGTCCTGACTTTC
TRBV7-3	TRBJ2-5	once	.	CASSLSARGETQYF	TGTGCCAGCAGCTTAAGTGCTAGGGGAGAGACCCAGTACTTC
TRBV11-3	TRBJ1-1	.	.	CASTHDKNTEAFF	TGTGCCAGCACCCACGACAAGAACACTGAAGCTTTCTTT
TRBV19	TRBJ2-2	.	TRBD1	CASSRQGLNTGELFF	TGTGCCAGTAGTCGACAGGGGCTGAACACCGGGGAGCTGTTTTTT
TRBV21-1	TRBJ1-2	.	.	CASSTLERGPSFTPYGYTF	TGTGCCAGCAGCACATTGGAGAGGGGGCCATCTTTTACTCCCTATGGCTACACCTTC
TRBV25-1	TRBJ1-2	.	.	CASSSIPARYGYTF	TGTGCCAGCAGTAGTATCCCTGCGAGATATGGCTACACCTTC
TRBV7-3	TRBJ2-1	once	.	CASSLGRGSYNEQFF	TGTGCCAGCAGCTTAGGACGGGGATCGTACAATGAGCAGTTCTTC
TRBV6-1	TRBJ1-1	.	.	CASTHRGRTEAFF	TGTGCCAGCACCCATAGGGGCAGGACTGAAGCTTTCTTT
TRBV4-2	TRBJ2-2	.	TRBD2	CASSQDLSGENGELFF	TGTGCCAGCAGCCAAGACTTAAGCGGGGAGAACGGGGAGCTGTTTTTT
TRBV6-1	TRBJ2-7	once	TRBD1	CANSDPGQGNEQYF	TGTGCCAACTCAGACCCGGGACAGGGCAACGAGCAGTACTTC
TRBV19	TRBJ2-2	.	TRBD1	CASSTDRVHTGELFF	TGTGCCAGTAGTACAGACAGGGTTCACACCGGGGAGCTGTTTTTT
TRBV7-8	TRBJ2-5	once	.	CASSLYGGQETQYF	TGTGCCAGCAGCTTATACGGGGGCCAAGAGACCCAGTACTTC
TRBV7-9	TRBJ2-7	.	.	CASSFSSHRERAYEQYF	TGTGCCAGCAGCTTTTCATCCCACAGGGAACGGGCCTACGAGCAGTACTTC
TRBV2	TRBJ2-5	.	TRBD1	CASWGQLGETQYF	TGTGCCAGCTGGGGACAGTTAGGGGAGACCCAGTACTTC
TRBV11-3	TRBJ2-7	.	TRBD1	CASSLGGTGDEQYF	TGTGCCAGCAGCTTGGGGGGGACAGGGGACGAGCAGTACTTC
TRBV13	TRBJ2-3	once	.	CASSQDSLRADTQYF	TGTGCCAGCAGCCAAGACAGTTTACGCGCAGATACGCAGTATTTT